The rows below give T cell receptor beta chains drawn from one sample of a study of T cells in localized non-small cell lung cancer. Clones were sequenced by immunoSEQ multiplex PCR, and TCRdb holds only the in-frame ones, with some missing. The sample shows over 45,000 clones, 77% of them seen only once. Here the sequenced sample was peripheral blood, taken before any cancer treatment. These receptor sequences come from a man aged 35 to 69 with stage I squamous cell lung carcinoma. CDR3s include the opening cysteine and the closing phenylalanine or tryptophan. The order of the fields is CDR3 protein, CDR3 DNA, D gene, V gene, J gene, clone size. A D gene is named only where the DNA matches it firmly. The size entry is marked missing in some rows and otherwise reads once, few, many or a size class.

CDR3: CASSSSNTGDHTDTQYF
DNA: TGTGCCAGCAGCTCTTCTAACACAGGGGACCACACAGATACGCAGTATTTT
D: TRBD1
V: TRBV7-3
J: TRBJ2-3
size: few

CDR3: CASSLQGGPDTQYF
DNA: TGTGCCAGCAGCCTCCAAGGCGGGCCAGATACGCAGTATTTT
D: -
V: TRBV7-3
J: TRBJ2-3
size: -

CDR3: CSVEGQEQFF
DNA: TGCAGCGTTGAAGGCCAGGAGCAGTTCTTC
D: -
V: TRBV29-1
J: TRBJ2-1
size: -

CDR3: CASSLTGGPKYF
DNA: TGTGCCAGCAGCTTAACGGGGGGGCCCAAGTACTTC
D: TRBD2
V: TRBV7-2
J: TRBJ2-7
size: -

CDR3: CASSEPHSGPIQETQYF
DNA: TGTGCCAGCAGCGAGCCCCATAGCGGGCCGATCCAAGAGACCCAGTACTTC
D: TRBD2
V: TRBV9
J: TRBJ2-5
size: -

CDR3: CASFGRTRLKLNTEAFF
DNA: TGTGCCAGCTTTGGCAGGACGAGGCTGAAACTGAACACTGAAGCTTTCTTT
D: -
V: TRBV27
J: TRBJ1-1
size: -

CDR3: CAWSRTISPLHF
DNA: TGTGCCTGGAGTCGTACAATCTCACCCCTCCACTTT
D: -
V: TRBV30
J: TRBJ1-6
size: -

CDR3: CASSPRDSSFSRETQYF
DNA: TGTGCCAGCAGCCCTCGGGACAGCTCATTTTCCAGGGAGACCCAGTACTTC
D: TRBD1
V: TRBV14
J: TRBJ2-5
size: -

CDR3: CASSGRGQGSYNEQFF
DNA: TGTGCCAGCAGCGGGAGGGGACAGGGATCCTACAATGAGCAGTTCTTC
D: TRBD1
V: TRBV9
J: TRBJ2-1
size: -

CDR3: CASSLLGTGGDEQFF
DNA: TGTGCCAGCAGCTTACTTGGGACAGGGGGCGATGAGCAGTTCTTC
D: TRBD1
V: TRBV7-9
J: TRBJ2-1
size: -

CDR3: CASSSPGQGREVDGPQHF
DNA: TGTGCCAGCAGCTCCCCGGGACAGGGGAGGGAGGTGGATGGGCCCCAGCATTTT
D: TRBD1
V: TRBV7-8
J: TRBJ1-5
size: -